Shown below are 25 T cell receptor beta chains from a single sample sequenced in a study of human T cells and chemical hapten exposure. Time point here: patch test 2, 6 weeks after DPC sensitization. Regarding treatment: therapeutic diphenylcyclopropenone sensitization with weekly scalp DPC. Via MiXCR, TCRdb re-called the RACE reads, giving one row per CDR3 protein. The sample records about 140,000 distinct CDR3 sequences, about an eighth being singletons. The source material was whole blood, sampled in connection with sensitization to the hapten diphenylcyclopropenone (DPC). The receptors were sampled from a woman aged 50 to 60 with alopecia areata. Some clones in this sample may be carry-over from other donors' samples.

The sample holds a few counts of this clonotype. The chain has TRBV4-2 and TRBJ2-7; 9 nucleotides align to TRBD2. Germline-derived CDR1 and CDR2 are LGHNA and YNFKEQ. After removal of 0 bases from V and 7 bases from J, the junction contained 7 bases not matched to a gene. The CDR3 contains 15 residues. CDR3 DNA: TGTGCCAGCAGCCAAGATGTGGTAGCGGGGGCGGAGCAGTACTTC. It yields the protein CASSQDVVAGAEQYF.

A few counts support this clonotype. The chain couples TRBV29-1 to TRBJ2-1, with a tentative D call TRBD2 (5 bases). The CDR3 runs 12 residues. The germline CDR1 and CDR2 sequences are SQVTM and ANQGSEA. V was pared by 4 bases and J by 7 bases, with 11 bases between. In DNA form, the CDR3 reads TGCAGCGTTGCTTGGGGAGCGAATGAGCAGTTCTTC. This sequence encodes CSVAWGANEQFF.

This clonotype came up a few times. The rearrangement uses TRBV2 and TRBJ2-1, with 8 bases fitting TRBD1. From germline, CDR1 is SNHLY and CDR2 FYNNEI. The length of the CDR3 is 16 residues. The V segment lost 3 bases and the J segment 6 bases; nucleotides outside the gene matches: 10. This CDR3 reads CASSDRGRGVGNEQFF. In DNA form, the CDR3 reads TGTGCCAGCAGTGACAGGGGGCGCGGGGTAGGCAATGAGCAGTTCTTC.

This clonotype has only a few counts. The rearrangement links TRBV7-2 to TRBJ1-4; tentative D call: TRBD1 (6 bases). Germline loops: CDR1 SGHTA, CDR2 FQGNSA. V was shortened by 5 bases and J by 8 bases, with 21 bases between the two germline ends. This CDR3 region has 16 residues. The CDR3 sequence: CASSPGRGAKKEKLFF. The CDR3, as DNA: TGTGCCAGCAGCCCCGGACGGGGGGCAAAGAAAGAAAAACTGTTTTTT.

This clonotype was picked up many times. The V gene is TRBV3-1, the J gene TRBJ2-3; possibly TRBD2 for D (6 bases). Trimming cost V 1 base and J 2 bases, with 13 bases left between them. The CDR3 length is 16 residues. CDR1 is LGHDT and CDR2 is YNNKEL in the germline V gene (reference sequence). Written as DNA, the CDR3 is TGTGCCAGCAGCCAAGGGGCGGGACCCCCCACAGATACGCAGTATTTT. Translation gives CASSQGAGPPTDTQYF.

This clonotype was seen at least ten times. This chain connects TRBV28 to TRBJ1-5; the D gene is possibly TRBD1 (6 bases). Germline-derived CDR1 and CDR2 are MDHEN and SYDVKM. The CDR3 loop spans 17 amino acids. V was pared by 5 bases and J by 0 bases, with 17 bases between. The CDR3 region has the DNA TGTGCCAGCAGTCCTTCGCAGGGGATCAATAGCAATCAGCCCCAGCATTTT. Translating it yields CASSPSQGINSNQPQHF.

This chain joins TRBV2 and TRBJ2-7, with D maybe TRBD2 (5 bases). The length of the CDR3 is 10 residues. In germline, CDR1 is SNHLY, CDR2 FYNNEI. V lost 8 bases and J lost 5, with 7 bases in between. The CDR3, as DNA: TGTGCCAGCGAGAGGGACGAGCAGTACTTC. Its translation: CASERDEQYF.

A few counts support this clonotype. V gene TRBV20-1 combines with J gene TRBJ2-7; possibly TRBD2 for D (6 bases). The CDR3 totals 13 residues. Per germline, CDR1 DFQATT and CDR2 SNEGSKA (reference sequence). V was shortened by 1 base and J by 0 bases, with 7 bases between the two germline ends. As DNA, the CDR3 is TGCAGTGCTAGAGCCGGGAGCTCCTACGAGCAGTACTTC. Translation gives CSARAGSSYEQYF.

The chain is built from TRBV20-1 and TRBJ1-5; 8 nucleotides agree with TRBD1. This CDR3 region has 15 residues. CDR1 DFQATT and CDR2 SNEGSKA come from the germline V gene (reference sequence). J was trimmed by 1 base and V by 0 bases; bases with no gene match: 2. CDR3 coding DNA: TGCAGTGCTAGAGACCAGGGGGCAAGCAATCAGCCCCAGCATTTT. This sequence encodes CSARDQGASNQPQHF.

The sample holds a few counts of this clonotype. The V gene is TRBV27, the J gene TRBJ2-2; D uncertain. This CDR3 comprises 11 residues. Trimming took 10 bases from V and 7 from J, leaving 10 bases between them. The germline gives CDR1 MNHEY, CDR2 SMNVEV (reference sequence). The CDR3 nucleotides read TGTGCCACCCCGTCGAACGGGGAGCTGTTTTTT. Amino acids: CATPSNGELFF.

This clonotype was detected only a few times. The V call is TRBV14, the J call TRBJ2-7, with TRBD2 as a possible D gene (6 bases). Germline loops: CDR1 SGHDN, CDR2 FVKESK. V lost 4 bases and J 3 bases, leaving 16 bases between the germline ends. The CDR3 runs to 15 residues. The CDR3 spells CASSPTGLQHYEQYF. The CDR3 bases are TGTGCCAGCAGCCCCACGGGACTCCAGCACTACGAGCAGTACTTC.

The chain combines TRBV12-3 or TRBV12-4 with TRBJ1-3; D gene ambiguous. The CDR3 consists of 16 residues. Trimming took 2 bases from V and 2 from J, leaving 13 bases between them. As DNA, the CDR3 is TGTGCCAGCAGTTTATGGCCGTCAAGAGCTGGAAACACCATATATTTT. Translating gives CASSLWPSRAGNTIYF.

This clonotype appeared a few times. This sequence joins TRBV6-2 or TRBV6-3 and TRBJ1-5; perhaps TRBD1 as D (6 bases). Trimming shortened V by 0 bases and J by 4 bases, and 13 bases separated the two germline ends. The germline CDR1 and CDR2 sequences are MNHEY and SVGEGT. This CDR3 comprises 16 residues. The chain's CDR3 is CASSYSEDSSNQPQHF. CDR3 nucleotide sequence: TGTGCCAGCAGTTACTCGGAGGACAGCTCTAATCAGCCCCAGCATTTT.

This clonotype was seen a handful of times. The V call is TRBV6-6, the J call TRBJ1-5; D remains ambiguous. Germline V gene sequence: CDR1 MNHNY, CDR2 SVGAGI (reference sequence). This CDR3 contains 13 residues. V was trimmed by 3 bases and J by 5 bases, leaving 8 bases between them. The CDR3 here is CASSYRSDQPQHF. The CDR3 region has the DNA TGTGCCAGCAGTTATCGGTCGGATCAGCCCCAGCATTTT.

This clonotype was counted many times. CDR3 sequence reads: CASSWAVNTEAFF. Written as DNA, the CDR3 is TGTGCCAGCAGCTGGGCGGTTAACACTGAAGCTTTCTTT. The chain combines TRBV11-1 with TRBJ1-1; D is unclear. Trimming pared 4 bases from V and 2 bases from J, leaving 8 bases between. The CDR3 is 13 amino acids. The germline gives CDR1 SGHAT, CDR2 FQDESV (reference sequence).

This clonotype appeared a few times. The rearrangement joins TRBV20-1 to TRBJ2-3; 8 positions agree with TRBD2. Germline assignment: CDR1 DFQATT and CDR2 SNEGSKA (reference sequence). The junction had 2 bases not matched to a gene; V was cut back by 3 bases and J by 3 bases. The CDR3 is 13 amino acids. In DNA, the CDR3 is TGCAGTGCTAGCGGGAGGGCGACAGATACGCAGTATTTT. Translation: CSASGRATDTQYF.

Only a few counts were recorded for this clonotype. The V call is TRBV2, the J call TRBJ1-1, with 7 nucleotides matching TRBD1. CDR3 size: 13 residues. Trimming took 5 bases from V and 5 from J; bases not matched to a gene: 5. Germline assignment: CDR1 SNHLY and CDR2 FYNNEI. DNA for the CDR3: TGTGCCAGCAGTCAGCAGGGGGTTACTGAAGCTTTCTTT. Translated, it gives CASSQQGVTEAFF.

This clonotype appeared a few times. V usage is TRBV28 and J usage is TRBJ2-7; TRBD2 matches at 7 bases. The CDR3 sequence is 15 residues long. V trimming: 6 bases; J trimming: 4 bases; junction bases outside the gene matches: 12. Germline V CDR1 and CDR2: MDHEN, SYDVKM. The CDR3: CASSPVGRPLYEQYF. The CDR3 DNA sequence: TGTGCCAGCAGCCCAGTCGGGAGGCCCCTTTACGAGCAGTACTTC.

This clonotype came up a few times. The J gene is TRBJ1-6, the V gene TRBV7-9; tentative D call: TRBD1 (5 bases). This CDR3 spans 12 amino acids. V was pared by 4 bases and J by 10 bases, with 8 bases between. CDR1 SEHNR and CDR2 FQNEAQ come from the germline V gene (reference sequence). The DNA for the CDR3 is TGTGCCAGCAGCTCGTGGGGGTCACCCCTCCACTTT. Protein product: CASSSWGSPLHF.

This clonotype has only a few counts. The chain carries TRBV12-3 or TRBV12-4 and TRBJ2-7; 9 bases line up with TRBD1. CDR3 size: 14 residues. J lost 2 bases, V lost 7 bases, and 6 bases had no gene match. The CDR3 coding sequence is TGTGCCAGCACCTCGGGGACAGGGACCTACGAGCAGTACTTC. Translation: CASTSGTGTYEQYF.

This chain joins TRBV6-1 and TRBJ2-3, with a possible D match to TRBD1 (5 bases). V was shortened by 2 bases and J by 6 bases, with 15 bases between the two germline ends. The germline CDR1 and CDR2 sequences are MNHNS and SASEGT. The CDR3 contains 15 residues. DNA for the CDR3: TGTGCCAGCAGTGAATCGGGCAGGGAAAGGGATACGCAGTATTTT. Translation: CASSESGRERDTQYF.

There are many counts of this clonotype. This CDR3 is CSALGAQYF. In DNA, the CDR3 is TGCAGTGCCCTCGGGGCCCAGTACTTC. The V and J genes are TRBV20-1 and TRBJ2-5, with D maybe TRBD2 (5 bases). The germline V gene has CDR1 DFQATT and CDR2 SNEGSKA (reference sequence). The V end was cut by 6 bases, the J end by 9 bases, with 8 bases between. This CDR3 comprises 9 residues.

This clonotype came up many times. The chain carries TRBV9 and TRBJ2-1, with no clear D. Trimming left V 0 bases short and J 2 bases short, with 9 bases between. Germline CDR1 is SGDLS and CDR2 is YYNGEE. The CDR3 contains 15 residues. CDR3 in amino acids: CASSVEDPAYNEQFF. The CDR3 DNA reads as TGTGCCAGCAGCGTAGAAGACCCAGCCTACAATGAGCAGTTCTTC.

The CDR3 loop reads CASMAGGTMVGEQYF. The CDR3 nucleotides read TGCGCCAGCATGGCTGGCGGGACTATGGTCGGGGAGCAGTACTTC. The chain couples TRBV5-1 to TRBJ2-7; 7 nucleotides align to TRBD2. Per the germline V gene, CDR1 is SGHRS and CDR2 is YFSETQ. The CDR3 loop spans 15 amino acids. V was clipped by 6 bases and J by 7 bases; unmatched bases: 16.

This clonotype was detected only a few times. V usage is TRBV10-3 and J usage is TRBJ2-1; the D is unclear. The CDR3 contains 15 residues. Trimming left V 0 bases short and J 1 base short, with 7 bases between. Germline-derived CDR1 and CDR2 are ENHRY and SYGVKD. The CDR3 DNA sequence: TGTGCCATCAGTGAGTCGTCTGGTTCCTACAATGAGCAGTTCTTC. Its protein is CAISESSGSYNEQFF.